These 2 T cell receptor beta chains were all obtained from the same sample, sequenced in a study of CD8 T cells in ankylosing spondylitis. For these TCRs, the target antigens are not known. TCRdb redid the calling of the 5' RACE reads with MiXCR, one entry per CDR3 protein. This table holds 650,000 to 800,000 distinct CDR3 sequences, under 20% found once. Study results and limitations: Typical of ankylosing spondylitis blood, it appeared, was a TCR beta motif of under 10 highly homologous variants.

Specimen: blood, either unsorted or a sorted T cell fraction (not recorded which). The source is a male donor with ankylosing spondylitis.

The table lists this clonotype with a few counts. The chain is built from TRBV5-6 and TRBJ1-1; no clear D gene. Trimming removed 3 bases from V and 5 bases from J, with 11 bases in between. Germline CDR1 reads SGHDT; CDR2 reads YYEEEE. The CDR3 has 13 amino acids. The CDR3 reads CASSSVGDTEAFF. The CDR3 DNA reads TGTGCCAGCAGCTCTGTCGGGGATACTGAAGCTTTCTTT.

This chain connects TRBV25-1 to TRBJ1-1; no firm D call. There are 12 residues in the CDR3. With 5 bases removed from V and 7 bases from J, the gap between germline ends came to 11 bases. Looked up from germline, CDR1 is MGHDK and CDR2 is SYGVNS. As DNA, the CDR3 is TGTGCCAGCAGTACCAGTTCGGGTGAAGCTTTCTTT. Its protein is CASSTSSGEAFF.